The entry below gives a single T cell receptor beta chain sequence along with its context. The target of this receptor is not known. The sample holds no much larger clone one base away, and base qualities are not on file. Library preparation used the immunoSEQ multiplex PCR assay. Deep sequencing of rearranged TCR beta loci, alongside multiparametric flow cytometry, was used to profile T cell repertoires. The clones in this table, taken by TCRdb from immuneACCESS, are in-frame only. Not every clone is retained; where verified, under half of the shortfall comes from an unresolved V gene, and the cause of the rest is unknown. The sample data list 23,000 or so clones, and about nine tenths of these were observed just once. Roughly a fifth of the sample rests with the top ten. This record comes from a study of lymphopenia after photon versus proton radiotherapy (dated by TCRdb to about 2019). With regard to the full study: In patients with gastrointestinal tumors who developed high-grade lymphopenia, the study compared the immunological effects of photon radiation therapy with those of proton radiation therapy. A cohort of 20 patients with gastrointestinal tumors who received either photon or proton therapy and subsequently developed lymphopenia was included. The study was designed to characterize how the impact on the immune system differs between the two radiation modalities.

Trimming removed 7 bases from V and 6 bases from J, leaving 9 bases between the germline ends. The CDR3 sequence holds 10 residues, the cysteine and phenylalanine included. The entry retains the CDR3 DNA only, 30 bases that are in frame from base 1. CDR1 and CDR2 were assigned from the germline V gene (reference sequence) as DFQATT and SNEGSKA. Here is what the overall study found, with its caveats: Among patients across the cohort who died, overall survival time showed an inverse correlation with a larger post-nadir drop in TCR diversity. Once the lymphocyte count had reached its nadir, the repertoires of photon-treated patients showed oligoclonal expansion, particularly of CD8+ Temra cells, and this expansion drove the decline in diversity. The survival association was examined only in patients who died, and the authors described better survival with proton therapy as a possibility, not as a demonstrated result. Relative stability during treatment was observed in proton-treated patients, whereas loss of naive T cells and TCR diversity and gain of effector/memory populations were observed in photon-treated patients.

The rearrangement combines TRBV20-1 with TRBJ1-2; no D gene is confidently identified. The material was peripheral blood, obtained from a patient treated with photon-based radiotherapy. The source is a man aged 50 to 60 with gastric cancer. The CDR3 amino acid sequence is: CSVDFDGYTF. The sequenced DNA: TGCAGTGTTGACTTTGATGGCTACACCTTC.